This is a list of T cell receptor beta chains from one sample in a study of control samples from healthy donors and cancer patients. Clones were sequenced by immunoSEQ multiplex PCR, and TCRdb holds only the in-frame ones, with some missing. Of about 250,000 clones in the sample, more than 65% were seen once. Source material: PBMCs. The receptors here all came from an older woman with lung cancer. The CDR3 runs from the conserved cysteine through the conserved F or W. The D gene is left open where the match is weak. Clone size is not always given. Where it is, it says once, few, many or a class for expanded clones.

clone_size: few; d_call: .; j_call: TRBJ1-2; v_call: TRBV2; cdr3_aa: CASVRINYGYTF; cdr3_nt: TGTGCCAGCGTTCGCATTAACTATGGCTACACCTTC
clone_size: .; d_call: .; j_call: TRBJ1-2; v_call: TRBV9; cdr3_aa: CASSEAGGEDYGYTF; cdr3_nt: TGTGCCAGCAGTGAAGCCGGGGGCGAGGACTATGGCTACACCTTC
clone_size: .; d_call: TRBD1; j_call: TRBJ2-3; v_call: TRBV12-5; cdr3_aa: CASGLGTGGDTQYF; cdr3_nt: TGTGCTAGTGGTTTAGGGACAGGGGGTGATACGCAGTATTTT
clone_size: .; d_call: .; j_call: TRBJ1-1; v_call: TRBV2; cdr3_aa: CASSERPGGNTEAFF; cdr3_nt: TGTGCCAGCAGTGAGAGACCGGGGGGTAACACTGAAGCTTTCTTT
clone_size: .; d_call: .; j_call: TRBJ1-1; v_call: TRBV5-1; cdr3_aa: CASSLGPLGGFNTEAFF; cdr3_nt: TGCGCCAGCAGCTTGGGTCCCCTCGGCGGTTTTAACACTGAAGCTTTCTTT
clone_size: once; d_call: .; j_call: TRBJ2-1; v_call: TRBV4-1; cdr3_aa: CASSQTRETYNEQFF; cdr3_nt: TGCGCCAGCAGCCAAACTAGGGAAACTTACAATGAGCAGTTCTTC
clone_size: .; d_call: .; j_call: TRBJ2-1; v_call: TRBV7-9; cdr3_aa: CASSSNAPDSYNEQFF; cdr3_nt: TGTGCCAGCAGCTCTAACGCCCCGGATTCCTACAATGAGCAGTTCTTC
clone_size: .; d_call: .; j_call: TRBJ1-1; v_call: TRBV5-1; cdr3_aa: CASSLGRLNTEAFF; cdr3_nt: TGCGCCAGCAGCTTGGGCAGGCTGAACACTGAAGCTTTCTTT
clone_size: .; d_call: .; j_call: TRBJ2-7; v_call: TRBV6-2/TRBV6-3; cdr3_aa: CASSYSPAVLPEQYF; cdr3_nt: TGTGCCAGCAGTTACTCCCCAGCGGTCCTTCCCGAGCAGTACTTC
clone_size: .; d_call: .; j_call: TRBJ2-1; v_call: TRBV15; cdr3_aa: CATSRDAGDGPFF; cdr3_nt: TGTGCCACCAGCAGAGATGCTGGCGATGGGCCGTTCTTC
clone_size: .; d_call: TRBD2; j_call: TRBJ2-2; v_call: TRBV4-1; cdr3_aa: CASSQESGEATGELFF; cdr3_nt: TGCGCCAGCAGCCAAGAAAGCGGGGAGGCCACCGGGGAGCTGTTTTTT
clone_size: .; d_call: .; j_call: TRBJ2-1; v_call: TRBV15; cdr3_aa: CATSREDYLFRGEQFF; cdr3_nt: TGTGCCACCAGCAGAGAGGACTACTTGTTTCGTGGTGAGCAGTTCTTC
clone_size: .; d_call: .; j_call: TRBJ2-1; v_call: TRBV2; cdr3_aa: CASSPTSRAEQFF; cdr3_nt: TGTGCCAGCAGTCCGACAAGTCGGGCCGAGCAGTTCTTC
clone_size: .; d_call: TRBD1; j_call: TRBJ1-4; v_call: TRBV19; cdr3_aa: CASSLSTGRNEKLFF; cdr3_nt: TGTGCCAGTAGTCTTTCGACAGGGCGGAATGAAAAACTGTTTTTT
clone_size: .; d_call: .; j_call: TRBJ1-1; v_call: TRBV6-2/TRBV6-3; cdr3_aa: CASSYSSGASTYTEAFF; cdr3_nt: TGTGCCAGCAGTTACAGCTCCGGGGCCTCGACCTACACTGAAGCTTTCTTT
clone_size: .; d_call: TRBD1; j_call: TRBJ1-2; v_call: TRBV6-5; cdr3_aa: CASSQGQARGYTF; cdr3_nt: TGTGCCAGCAGCCAAGGACAGGCTCGGGGCTACACCTTC
clone_size: .; d_call: .; j_call: TRBJ1-5; v_call: TRBV5-5; cdr3_aa: CASSSPGVGQPQHF; cdr3_nt: TGTGCCAGCAGCTCCCCAGGGGTGGGTCAGCCCCAGCATTTT
clone_size: few; d_call: .; j_call: TRBJ1-1; v_call: TRBV6-6; cdr3_aa: CATRRISNTEAFF; cdr3_nt: TGTGCCACGCGACGGATCTCGAACACTGAAGCTTTCTTT
clone_size: .; d_call: TRBD2; j_call: TRBJ2-1; v_call: TRBV11-3; cdr3_aa: CASSLGLAGDGEQFF; cdr3_nt: TGTGCCAGCAGCTTGGGACTAGCGGGAGACGGTGAGCAGTTCTTC
clone_size: .; d_call: .; j_call: TRBJ1-3; v_call: TRBV19; cdr3_aa: CASNGSGNTIYF; cdr3_nt: TGTGCCAGTAACGGCTCTGGAAACACCATATATTTT
clone_size: .; d_call: TRBD2; j_call: TRBJ2-1; v_call: TRBV6-4; cdr3_aa: CASSDGTSGSSYNEQFF; cdr3_nt: TGTGCCAGCAGTGATGGGACTAGCGGTAGCTCCTACAATGAGCAGTTCTTC
clone_size: once; d_call: .; j_call: TRBJ2-2; v_call: TRBV7-8; cdr3_aa: CASSPQPDTGELFF; cdr3_nt: TGTGCCAGCAGCCCCCAGCCCGACACCGGGGAGCTGTTTTTT
clone_size: .; d_call: .; j_call: TRBJ1-6; v_call: TRBV6-1; cdr3_aa: CASSEGGDNSPLHF; cdr3_nt: TGTGCCAGCAGTGAGGGGGGCGATAATTCACCCCTCCACTTT
clone_size: .; d_call: .; j_call: TRBJ2-7; v_call: TRBV24-1; cdr3_aa: CATSDGDAGEQYF; cdr3_nt: TGTGCCACCAGTGACGGCGATGCAGGGGAGCAGTACTTC
clone_size: once; d_call: .; j_call: TRBJ2-5; v_call: TRBV5-1; cdr3_aa: CASSLVDSQETQYF; cdr3_nt: TGCGCCAGCAGCTTGGTTGACAGCCAAGAGACCCAGTACTTC
clone_size: .; d_call: .; j_call: TRBJ2-5; v_call: TRBV5-1; cdr3_aa: CASSNREGETQYF; cdr3_nt: TGCGCCAGCAGCAACCGTGAGGGGGAGACCCAGTACTTC
clone_size: .; d_call: .; j_call: TRBJ1-5; v_call: TRBV7-2; cdr3_aa: CASSLGTWAAYQPQHF; cdr3_nt: TGTGCCAGCAGCTTAGGGACCTGGGCAGCTTATCAGCCCCAGCATTTT
clone_size: .; d_call: .; j_call: TRBJ1-1; v_call: TRBV5-4; cdr3_aa: CASSTWMTSEAFF; cdr3_nt: TGTGCCAGCAGCACTTGGATGACCTCTGAAGCTTTCTTT
clone_size: .; d_call: .; j_call: TRBJ1-6; v_call: TRBV19; cdr3_aa: CASTSAQGSSPLHF; cdr3_nt: TGTGCCAGTACCTCAGCCCAGGGGTCTTCACCCCTCCACTTT
clone_size: .; d_call: .; j_call: TRBJ2-5; v_call: TRBV4-1; cdr3_aa: CASSLSWTRKETQYF; cdr3_nt: TGCGCCAGCAGCCTTTCTTGGACCCGGAAAGAGACCCAGTACTTC
clone_size: .; d_call: .; j_call: TRBJ1-1; v_call: TRBV3-1/TRBV3-2; cdr3_aa: CASSPRKGHTEAFF; cdr3_nt: TGTGCCAGCAGCCCTCGGAAGGGGCACACTGAAGCTTTCTTT
clone_size: .; d_call: TRBD2; j_call: TRBJ2-2; v_call: TRBV5-1; cdr3_aa: CASSLGLAGVTGELFF; cdr3_nt: TGCGCCAGCAGCTTGGGACTAGCGGGAGTAACCGGGGAGCTGTTTTTT
clone_size: .; d_call: .; j_call: TRBJ2-5; v_call: TRBV18; cdr3_aa: CASSQYQETQYF; cdr3_nt: TGTGCCAGCTCTCAGTACCAAGAGACCCAGTACTTC
clone_size: .; d_call: TRBD1; j_call: TRBJ1-3; v_call: TRBV15; cdr3_aa: CATKADREASSGNTIYF; cdr3_nt: TGTGCCACCAAGGCCGACAGGGAAGCCTCCTCTGGAAACACCATATATTTT
clone_size: .; d_call: TRBD2; j_call: TRBJ2-2; v_call: TRBV5-1; cdr3_aa: CASSSGMTGELFF; cdr3_nt: TGCGCCAGCAGCAGCGGGATGACCGGGGAGCTGTTTTTT
clone_size: .; d_call: .; j_call: TRBJ1-4; v_call: TRBV19; cdr3_aa: CASLGPWGEKLFF; cdr3_nt: TGTGCCAGCCTGGGGCCTTGGGGAGAAAAACTGTTTTTT
clone_size: .; d_call: .; j_call: TRBJ1-6; v_call: TRBV23-1; cdr3_aa: CASSLASSYNSPLHF; cdr3_nt: TGCGCCAGCAGTCTAGCGAGTTCCTATAATTCACCCCTCCACTTT
clone_size: .; d_call: TRBD2; j_call: TRBJ2-1; v_call: TRBV2; cdr3_aa: CASTFSGGARYNEQFF; cdr3_nt: TGTGCCAGCACCTTTAGCGGGGGGGCTCGGTACAATGAGCAGTTCTTC
clone_size: .; d_call: TRBD1; j_call: TRBJ1-6; v_call: TRBV7-3; cdr3_aa: CASSLGQRNSPLHF; cdr3_nt: TGTGCCAGCAGCTTGGGACAGCGGAATTCACCCCTCCACTTT
clone_size: .; d_call: .; j_call: TRBJ1-2; v_call: TRBV21-1; cdr3_aa: CASSKTANYGYTF; cdr3_nt: TGTGCCAGCAGCAAAACAGCTAACTATGGCTACACCTTC
clone_size: few; d_call: .; j_call: TRBJ2-1; v_call: TRBV12-3/TRBV12-4; cdr3_aa: CASSFYNEQFF; cdr3_nt: TGTGCCAGCAGTTTTTACAATGAGCAGTTCTTC
clone_size: .; d_call: TRBD1; j_call: TRBJ2-3; v_call: TRBV29-1; cdr3_aa: CSVSRGNADTQYF; cdr3_nt: TGCAGCGTTTCCAGGGGGAATGCAGATACGCAGTATTTT
clone_size: .; d_call: .; j_call: TRBJ2-7; v_call: TRBV19; cdr3_aa: CASSLSGSGTSYEQYF; cdr3_nt: TGTGCCAGTAGCCTCTCGGGGTCTGGGACCTCCTACGAGCAGTACTTC